Shown below are 32 T cell receptor beta chains from a single sample sequenced in a study of blood T cell repertoires in COVID-19. Profiled with immunoSEQ multiplex PCR; TCRdb holds only in-frame clones, not every one. This repertoire shows 200,000 or so clones, about 83% found once; its top ten account for more than 4.5%. Specimen: PBMCs or T cells enriched from blood (not recorded which). These receptors came from a woman between 45 and 65 years old who had been exposed to COVID-19.

The V call is TRBV19, the J call TRBJ1-1; 9 nucleotides match TRBD1. The V gene end was trimmed by 5 bases and the J gene end by 1 base; junction bases not matched to a gene: 5. Germline V gene lookup returns CDR1 LNHDA and CDR2 SQIVND (reference sequence). The CDR3 length is 15 residues. Here the CDR3 reads CASSGGTGPNTEAFF. The CDR3 DNA sequence: TGTGCCAGTAGTGGGGGGACAGGGCCGAACACTGAAGCTTTCTTT.

The chain has TRBV19 and TRBJ1-2; a weak D match, TRBD1 (5 bases). Per germline, CDR1 LNHDA and CDR2 SQIVND (reference sequence). Trimming removed 7 bases from V and 2 bases from J, with 20 bases in between. The CDR3 is 16 residues long. This CDR3 reads CASTSLLQGLNYGYTF. The CDR3 DNA follows: TGTGCCAGTACCTCACTCCTGCAGGGACTGAACTATGGCTACACCTTC.

This clone has more than one count but fewer than ten. This chain links TRBV2 with TRBJ2-3; TRBD2 agrees at 10 bases. V was clipped by 7 bases and J by 2 bases; unmatched bases: 3. Germline CDR1 reads SNHLY; CDR2 reads FYNNEI. This CDR3 region has 14 residues. The CDR3 DNA reads as TGTGCCAGCAAGACTAGCGGGTCCACAGATACGCAGTATTTT. This sequence encodes CASKTSGSTDTQYF. The whole variable domain, remainder taken from reference TRBV2 and TRBJ2-3, is EPEVTQTPSHQVTQMGQEVILRCVPISNHLYFYWYRQILGQKVEFLVSFYNNEISEKSEIFDDQFSVERPDGSNFTLKIRSTKLEDSAMYFCASKTSGSTDTQYFGPGTRLTVL.

V and J are TRBV6-5 and TRBJ1-2, with 9 bases identical to TRBD1. V was clipped by 5 bases and J by 8 bases; unmatched bases: 12. The germline V gene has CDR1 MNHEY and CDR2 SVGAGI. The CDR3 has 15 residues. The CDR3 reads CASSPWSRQGEGYTF. The CDR3 DNA follows: TGTGCCAGCAGTCCCTGGAGTAGACAGGGGGAAGGCTACACCTTC.

The J gene is TRBJ2-2, the V gene TRBV3-1 (or the pseudogene TRBV3-2); 8 bases map to TRBD2. With V trimmed by 5 bases and J by 0 bases, 5 bases remained unmatched. Germline V lookup: CDR1 LGHDT, CDR2 YNNKEL (reference sequence). The CDR3 is 16 amino acids. In DNA form, the CDR3 reads TGTGCCAGCAGCTCCTCGGGGGGGCCGAACACCGGGGAGCTGTTTTTT. Translated, it gives CASSSSGGPNTGELFF.

Only one count was recorded for this clone. The rearrangement links TRBV19 to TRBJ2-7; 10 bases are shared with TRBD1. Unmatched junction bases numbered 6, after V lost 5 bases and J lost 2 bases. This CDR3 comprises 15 residues. Germline values: CDR1 LNHDA, CDR2 SQIVND (reference sequence). The CDR3 is CASSVWTGGTYEQYF. The CDR3 DNA reads as TGTGCCAGTAGTGTGTGGACAGGGGGGACCTACGAGCAGTACTTC.

The gene calls are TRBV5-1 and TRBJ1-2; D unresolved. From germline, CDR1 is SGHRS and CDR2 YFSETQ. V was trimmed by 0 bases and J by 9 bases, leaving 12 bases between them. The CDR3 length is 13 residues. CDR3 residues: CASSLAGRNRYTF. The CDR3 DNA reads as TGCGCCAGCAGCTTGGCCGGGAGAAATCGCTACACCTTC.

This clone was observed once. V and J are TRBV18 and TRBJ1-1; 8 bases fit TRBD1. CDR3 size: 16 residues. Per the germline V gene, CDR1 is KGHSH and CDR2 is LQKENI. The junction had 11 bases not matched to a gene; V was cut back by 4 bases and J by 4 bases. The CDR3 protein is CASSRTFTGGGTEAFF. The CDR3 DNA is TGTGCCAGCTCACGGACCTTTACAGGGGGAGGCACTGAAGCTTTCTTT.

The chain combines TRBV5-1 with TRBJ2-2; 8 bases line up with TRBD2. The CDR3 has 15 amino acids. CDR1 SGHRS and CDR2 YFSETQ come from the germline V gene. Trimming at V came to 3 bases and at J to 5 bases, leaving 6 bases not matched to a gene. The DNA for the CDR3 is TGCGCCAGCAGCTCTAGTAGCGGGGTGACCGGGGAGCTGTTTTTT. Protein sequence: CASSSSSGVTGELFF. Full variable domain (outside the CDR3, taken from reference TRBV5-1 and TRBJ2-2): KAGVTQTPRYLIKTRGQQVTLSCSPISGHRSVSWYQQTPGQGLQFLFEYFSETQRNKGNFPGRFSGRQFSNSRSEMNVSTLELGDSALYLCASSSSSGVTGELFFGEGSRLTVL.

This chain joins TRBV5-1 and TRBJ2-5; TRBD1 is a possible D gene (5 bases). This CDR3 region has 14 residues. Trimming cost V 1 base and J 6 bases, with 13 bases left between them. Germline CDR1 and CDR2: SGHRS and YFSETQ. The CDR3 protein is CASSLFQGLKTQYF. CDR3 sequence (DNA): TGCGCCAGCAGCTTGTTTCAGGGTTTGAAGACCCAGTACTTC. The variable domain in full, with the rest retrieved from reference TRBV5-1 and TRBJ2-5, is KAGVTQTPRYLIKTRGQQVTLSCSPISGHRSVSWYQQTPGQGLQFLFEYFSETQRNKGNFPGRFSGRQFSNSRSEMNVSTLELGDSALYLCASSLFQGLKTQYFGPGTRLLVL.

The chain joins TRBV5-4 to TRBJ1-1; 8 positions match TRBD1. The J segment lost 6 bases and the V segment lost 0 bases, leaving 4 bases of the junction unmatched. Germline V CDR1 and CDR2: SGHNT, YYREEE (reference sequence). The CDR3 is made up of 14 amino acids. CDR3 coding DNA: TGTGCCAGCAGCTTGGCAGGGGGCATCGCTGAAGCTTTCTTT. As protein: CASSLAGGIAEAFF.

The CDR3 region is CASRPGQGGKLFF. The CDR3 DNA reads TGTGCCAGCAGGCCGGGACAGGGCGGGAAACTGTTTTTT. The rearrangement uses TRBV28 and TRBJ1-4; the match to TRBD1 covers 9 bases. The CDR3 runs 13 residues. V lost 6 bases to trimming and J lost 11 bases; unmatched junction nucleotides: 7. The germline V gene has CDR1 MDHEN and CDR2 SYDVKM.

V and J are TRBV19 and TRBJ1-1, with 9 bases fitting TRBD1. Germline V gene sequence: CDR1 LNHDA, CDR2 SQIVND (reference sequence). The CDR3 has 14 residues. With V trimmed by 4 bases and J by 2 bases, 2 bases remained unmatched. CDR3 protein: CASSTDRGNTEAFF. CDR3 sequence (DNA): TGTGCCAGTAGTACGGACAGGGGTAACACTGAAGCTTTCTTT.

The genes are TRBV10-3 and TRBJ1-1, with 7 bases identical to TRBD1. The trim removed 0 bases at V and 4 bases at J, leaving 14 bases unmatched. The CDR3 has 18 residues. Germline V gene data show CDR1 as ENHRY and CDR2 as SYGVKD. CDR3 DNA sequence: TGTGCCATCAGTGAGTCGATTTTTGAGGGGGCCAGAACCACTGAAGCTTTCTTT. It specifies CAISESIFEGARTTEAFF.

The rearrangement uses TRBV6-2 or TRBV6-3 and TRBJ1-1, with 7 bases lining up with TRBD1. The CDR3 has 13 amino acids. The germline V gene has CDR1 MNHEY and CDR2 SVGEGT. The V and J ends lost 2 bases and 7 bases, in that order; junction bases with no gene match: 4. The CDR3 region is CASSYRGRVEAFF. The CDR3 coding sequence is TGTGCCAGCAGTTACAGGGGGCGGGTTGAAGCTTTCTTT.

The chain employs TRBV25-1 and TRBJ2-7, with D unresolved. V gave up 8 bases and J gave up 3 bases, with 14 bases separating them. CDR1 and CDR2 from the germline V gene are MGHDK and SYGVNS. The CDR3 extends over 13 amino acids. The CDR3 region is CASAPGVYYEQYF. The CDR3 region has the DNA TGTGCCAGCGCCCCGGGTGTGTACTACGAGCAGTACTTC.

The chain has TRBV5-6 and TRBJ1-2, with D hard to call. The CDR3 contains 12 residues. Trimming cost V 0 bases and J 5 bases, with 5 bases left between them. Germline V gene data show CDR1 as SGHDT and CDR2 as YYEEEE. As DNA, the CDR3 is TGTGCCAGCAGCTTGGACGGGTATGGCTACACCTTC. This encodes CASSLDGYGYTF.

The V and J genes are TRBV19 and TRBJ1-4; perhaps TRBD1 as D (6 bases). V lost 9 bases and J 4 bases, leaving 12 bases between the germline ends. From germline, CDR1 is LNHDA and CDR2 SQIVND (reference sequence). The CDR3 has 13 amino acids. The CDR3 is CASSQGYNEKLFF. The CDR3 nucleotides read TGTGCCAGCTCACAGGGCTATAATGAAAAACTGTTTTTT.

The chain recombines TRBV6-2 or TRBV6-3 with TRBJ2-3; 12 bases are a match to TRBD2. Germline CDR1 and CDR2: MNHEY and SVGEGT. The CDR3 loop spans 19 amino acids. Trimming cost V 3 bases and J 4 bases; bases outside gene matches: 14. CDR3 in DNA: TGTGCCAGCAGTTATCTAGCGGGGGGGCCGAGTTCTAGAGCAGATACGCAGTATTTT. It is translated as CASSYLAGGPSSRADTQYF.

The V gene is TRBV3-1 (or the pseudogene TRBV3-2), the J gene TRBJ2-2; 12 bases are a match to TRBD2. Germline V gene data show CDR1 as LGHDT and CDR2 as YNNKEL (reference sequence). There are 16 residues in the CDR3. The junction had 4 bases not matched to a gene; V was cut back by 2 bases and J by 6 bases. CDR3 residues: CASSQMRLAGAGELFF. The DNA of the CDR3 is TGTGCCAGCAGCCAAATGCGACTAGCGGGGGCCGGGGAGCTGTTTTTT.

J is TRBJ2-7 and V is TRBV21-1; the table's D call, TRBD2, has no DNA check behind it. TRBV21-1 is flagged as a pseudogene. The CDR3 contains 8 residues. CDR3: CASSAPGF. The CDR3 DNA reads as TGTGCCAGCAGCGCCCCCGGCTTC.

The chain combines TRBV29-1 with TRBJ1-2; no firm D call. The V gene's germline CDR1 is SQVTM and CDR2 ANQGSEA. Trimming cost V 3 bases and J 6 bases, with 14 bases left between them. The CDR3 contains 13 residues. CDR3 in DNA: TGCAGCGTTGAGGCCACTACGACCAATGGCTACACCTTC. This codes for CSVEATTTNGYTF.

J is TRBJ1-1 and V is TRBV6-4; possibly TRBD1 for D (6 bases). CDR1 is MRHNA and CDR2 is SNTAGT in the germline V gene. This CDR3 region has 14 residues. Trimming shortened V by 4 bases and J by 5 bases, and 14 bases separated the two germline ends. CDR3 DNA sequence: TGTGCCAGCAGTGTTGAACAGGGAGATACTGAAGCTTTCTTT. It yields the protein CASSVEQGDTEAFF.

This chain links TRBV5-6 with TRBJ2-1; TRBD2 is a possible D gene (5 bases). V lost 6 bases to trimming and J lost 8 bases, with 12 bases between them. Germline V gene data show CDR1 as SGHDT and CDR2 as YYEEEE. The CDR3 loop spans 12 amino acids. The CDR3, as DNA: TGTGCCAGCATGGTAGCTAGCTATGAGCAGTTCTTC. This translates into CASMVASYEQFF.

Ten or more counts support this clone. The chain employs TRBV20-1 and TRBJ1-2; maybe TRBD1 (5 bases). The V end lost 3 bases, the J end lost 8 bases, and 19 bases lay between the germline ends. The CDR3 length is 14 residues. CDR1 DFQATT and CDR2 SNEGSKA come from the germline V gene (reference sequence). CDR3 sequence: CSASLPWQGSGYTF. The DNA of the CDR3 is TGCAGTGCTAGTTTGCCCTGGCAGGGAAGCGGCTACACCTTC.

The chain combines TRBV30 with TRBJ1-3, with D hard to call. Trimming took 7 bases from V and 2 from J, leaving 12 bases between them. This CDR3 spans 13 amino acids. Germline-derived CDR1 and CDR2 are GTSNPN and SVGIG (reference sequence). The CDR3 nucleotides are TGTGCCTTCTTACAGAAGCCTGGAAACACCATATATTTT. It codes for CAFLQKPGNTIYF.

This clone was observed once. The chain joins TRBV3-1 (or the pseudogene TRBV3-2) to TRBJ1-6; TRBD1 aligns across 8 bases. V shed 1 base, J shed 14 bases, and the junction held 13 bases outside the gene matches. The CDR3 covers 16 residues. Looked up from germline, CDR1 is LGHDT and CDR2 is YNNKEL (reference sequence). The CDR3 spells CASSQAAGGVFATLHF. CDR3 in DNA: TGTGCCAGCAGCCAAGCGGCAGGGGGCGTTTTCGCGACCCTCCACTTT.

The V gene is TRBV27, the J gene TRBJ2-3; 7 bases are shared with TRBD1. Germline CDR1 is MNHEY and CDR2 is SMNVEV (reference sequence). Germline trimming cut 5 bases from V and 4 bases from J; bases unmatched to any gene: 6. The CDR3 loop spans 14 amino acids. The CDR3 sequence: CASSPHDRADTQYF. The DNA of the CDR3 is TGTGCCAGCAGTCCCCACGACAGGGCAGATACGCAGTATTTT.

This sequence joins TRBV5-4 and TRBJ2-7; the match to TRBD1 covers 9 bases. The CDR3 covers 15 residues. Germline assignment: CDR1 SGHNT and CDR2 YYREEE (reference sequence). Trimming removed 4 bases from V and 3 bases from J; junction bases left unmatched: 8. The CDR3 sequence: CASSRQTGGGYEQYF. In DNA, the CDR3 is TGTGCCAGCAGCCGACAAACAGGGGGCGGCTACGAGCAGTACTTC.

This chain connects TRBV10-1 to TRBJ1-1; D remains unclear. Looked up from germline, CDR1 is WNHNN and CDR2 is SYGVQD (reference sequence). Trimming cost V 2 bases and J 5 bases, with 12 bases left between them. The CDR3 extends over 14 amino acids. The CDR3: CASSERVSGTEAFF. DNA of the CDR3: TGCGCCAGCAGTGAGCGAGTTTCGGGGACTGAAGCTTTCTTT.

The V gene is TRBV5-1, the J gene TRBJ2-1; no firm D call. There are 12 residues in the CDR3. The V gene lost 2 bases and the J gene lost 4 bases, with 4 bases spanning the gap. The germline V gene encodes CDR1 SGHRS and CDR2 YFSETQ. The CDR3 loop is CASSFSYNEQFF. DNA of the CDR3: TGCGCCAGCAGCTTTTCTTACAATGAGCAGTTCTTC.

V and J are TRBV4-2 and TRBJ2-3, with 7 bases fitting TRBD2. V trimming: 0 bases; J trimming: 8 bases; junction bases outside the gene matches: 2. Germline V gives CDR1 LGHNA, CDR2 YNFKEQ. The CDR3 has 13 residues. This CDR3 reads CASSQDTSATQYF. The CDR3 DNA reads TGTGCCAGCAGCCAAGATACTAGCGCTACGCAGTATTTT.